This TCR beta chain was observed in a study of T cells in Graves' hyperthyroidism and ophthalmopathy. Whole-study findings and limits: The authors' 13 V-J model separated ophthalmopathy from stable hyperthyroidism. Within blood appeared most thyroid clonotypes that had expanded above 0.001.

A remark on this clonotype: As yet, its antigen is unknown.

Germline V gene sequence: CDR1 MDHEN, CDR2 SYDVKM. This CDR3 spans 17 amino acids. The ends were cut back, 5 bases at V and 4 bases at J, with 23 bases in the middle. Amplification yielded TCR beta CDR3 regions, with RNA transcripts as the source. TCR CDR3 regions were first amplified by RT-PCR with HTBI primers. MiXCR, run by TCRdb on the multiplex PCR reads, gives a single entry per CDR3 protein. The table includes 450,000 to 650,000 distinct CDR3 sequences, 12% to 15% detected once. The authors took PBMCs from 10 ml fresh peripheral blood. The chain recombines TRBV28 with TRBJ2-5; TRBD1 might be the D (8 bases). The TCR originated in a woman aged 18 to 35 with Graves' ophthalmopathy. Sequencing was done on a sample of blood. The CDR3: CASSNHLGQGGGETQYF. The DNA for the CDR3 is TGTGCCAGCAGTAACCACTTAGGACAGGGAGGGGGAGAGACCCAGTACTTC.